The 15 T cell receptor beta chains listed next were all sequenced from one sample in a study of glioma-infiltrating T cells after dendritic cell vaccination. Using immunoSEQ multiplex PCR, the repertoire was profiled, and TCRdb retains in-frame clones only, with some absent. Here the sample spans tens of thousands of clones, around 84% being singletons. Time point indicated: after dendritic cell vaccination, including at tumor progression/relapse. The material was blood, obtained after dendritic cell vaccination. These TCRs come from a human donor with glioblastoma.

The rearrangement uses TRBV19 and TRBJ2-2; TRBD1 agrees at 10 bases. V shed 6 bases, J shed 5 bases, and the junction held 6 bases outside the gene matches. The CDR3 contains 15 residues. Looked up from germline, CDR1 is LNHDA and CDR2 is SQIVND (reference sequence). The chain's CDR3 is CASRGTGVATGELFF. The CDR3 DNA reads as TGTGCCAGTAGGGGGACAGGGGTGGCGACCGGGGAGCTGTTTTTT.

This clone came up once. V and J are TRBV29-1 and TRBJ1-1; a weak D match, TRBD1 (6 bases). V lost 2 bases, J lost 4 bases, and 20 bases lay in between. The CDR3 runs 16 residues. CDR1 is SQVTM and CDR2 is ANQGSEA in the germline V gene. The CDR3 is CSVEWRAGGAPTEAFF. As DNA, the CDR3 is TGCAGCGTTGAATGGAGGGCGGGGGGCGCACCCACTGAAGCTTTCTTT.

The V and J genes are TRBV7-9 and TRBJ1-1, with 7 nucleotides matching TRBD1. The germline V gene encodes CDR1 SEHNR and CDR2 FQNEAQ (reference sequence). The CDR3 loop spans 15 amino acids. With V trimmed by 5 bases and J by 0 bases, 6 bases remained unmatched. This CDR3 reads CASSTGTEMNTEAFF. The CDR3 DNA reads TGTGCCAGCAGCACTGGGACAGAAATGAACACTGAAGCTTTCTTT.

The CDR3 DNA reads as TGTGCCGGGCGGGGGGAGCAGTACTTC. It translates to CAGRGEQYF. This chain uses TRBV6-5 with TRBJ2-7, with 7 bases matching TRBD2. Germline lookup yields CDR1 MNHEY and CDR2 SVGAGI. The CDR3 length is 9 residues. Trimming cost V 11 bases and J 7 bases; bases outside gene matches: 2.

This chain uses TRBV5-1 with TRBJ2-5, with 7 bases fitting TRBD2. Looked up from germline, CDR1 is SGHRS and CDR2 is YFSETQ. The CDR3 has 15 amino acids. The junction had 5 bases not matched to a gene; V was cut back by 0 bases and J by 3 bases. The CDR3 loop reads CASSLASSGKETQYF. The CDR3 nucleotides are TGCGCCAGCAGCTTGGCGTCTAGCGGTAAAGAGACCCAGTACTTC. Filled out from reference TRBV5-1 and TRBJ2-5, the complete variable domain reads KAGVTQTPRYLIKTRGQQVTLSCSPISGHRSVSWYQQTPGQGLQFLFEYFSETQRNKGNFPGRFSGRQFSNSRSEMNVSTLELGDSALYLCASSLASSGKETQYFGPGTRLLVL.

The genes are TRBV4-3 and TRBJ2-2; no reliable D call. Per germline, CDR1 LGHNA and CDR2 YSLEER. The V end was cut by 3 bases, the J end by 0 bases, with 11 bases between. This CDR3 region has 16 residues. DNA of the CDR3: TGCGCCAGCAGCCAGACACCCTCAGCGAACACCGGGGAGCTGTTTTTT. Residues: CASSQTPSANTGELFF.

The J gene is TRBJ2-7, the V gene TRBV5-4; TRBD1 matches at 7 bases. CDR1 and CDR2 from the germline V gene are SGHNT and YYREEE (reference sequence). The CDR3 consists of 15 residues. V lost 5 bases and J lost 0; bases outside the gene matches: 8. CDR3 nucleotides: TGTGCCAGCAGTTCAACAGGGGCCAGCTCCTACGAGCAGTACTTC. Encoded protein: CASSSTGASSYEQYF.

This sequence joins TRBV4-3 and TRBJ2-7; 7 bases are shared with TRBD1. Germline CDR1 reads LGHNA; CDR2 reads YSLEER. This CDR3 is built from 15 residues. Germline trimming cut 3 bases from V and 2 bases from J; bases unmatched to any gene: 7. The CDR3 loop is CASSQQTGPTYEQYF. The CDR3 DNA is TGCGCCAGCAGCCAGCAGACAGGGCCCACCTACGAGCAGTACTTC.

The chain has TRBV28 and TRBJ1-5; TRBD1 is a possible D gene (6 bases). CDR1 is MDHEN, CDR2 SYDVKM, per germline. V lost 7 bases and J lost 7, with 11 bases in between. The CDR3 is made up of 12 amino acids. The CDR3 sequence: CASTEDSQPQHF. Written as DNA, the CDR3 is TGTGCCAGCACCGAGGACAGCCAGCCCCAGCATTTT.

The J gene is TRBJ2-1, the V gene TRBV7-2, with 12 bases that match TRBD2. The CDR3 is made up of 14 amino acids. Trimming removed 0 bases from V and 14 bases from J; junction bases left unmatched: 5. Per the germline V gene, CDR1 is SGHTA and CDR2 is FQGNSA. The CDR3 DNA sequence: TGTGCCAGCAGCTTAGCGGCTAGCGGGGGGGCCAAGTTCTTC. It yields the protein CASSLAASGGAKFF.

The rearrangement links TRBV27 to TRBJ2-5; a weak D match, TRBD1 (6 bases). Germline lookup yields CDR1 MNHEY and CDR2 SMNVEV (reference sequence). The CDR3 has 13 amino acids. Trimming pared 8 bases from V and 5 bases from J, leaving 15 bases between. The CDR3 region is CASGPGDRETQYF. The DNA for the CDR3 is TGTGCCAGCGGGCCAGGGGATCGTGAGACCCAGTACTTC.

This clone came up a few times. The chain uses TRBV5-1 and TRBJ2-2; TRBD2 is a possible D gene (6 bases). The V gene's germline CDR1 is SGHRS and CDR2 YFSETQ. V lost 6 bases to trimming and J lost 0 bases, with 15 bases between them. CDR3 length: 16 residues. The DNA for the CDR3 is TGCGCCAGCAACCCGGGCGGGACGTCGAACACCGGGGAGCTGTTTTTT. Encoded protein: CASNPGGTSNTGELFF.

Only a few counts were recorded for this clone. The rearrangement links TRBV6-5 to TRBJ2-1, with D possibly being TRBD1 (5 bases). V dropped 2 bases and J dropped 4 bases, with 15 bases sitting between them. This CDR3 spans 16 amino acids. The germline V gene encodes CDR1 MNHEY and CDR2 SVGAGI. The CDR3 DNA reads as TGTGCCAGCAGTTACAGTGTGGGGCACCTATACAATGAGCAGTTCTTC. This encodes CASSYSVGHLYNEQFF.

J is TRBJ1-5 and V is TRBV4-1, with no clear D. The CDR3 is 14 amino acids. V lost 1 base and J lost 7, with 11 bases in between. Germline V gene lookup returns CDR1 MGHRA and CDR2 YSYEKL. The CDR3 nucleotides read TGCGCCAGCAGCCAAGGGCCTACAGTACAGCCCCAGCATTTT. Translation: CASSQGPTVQPQHF.

The chain is built from TRBV19 and TRBJ1-5; D gene ambiguous. V lost 3 bases and J 0 bases, leaving 9 bases between the germline ends. CDR3 length equals 15 residues. The V gene's germline CDR1 is LNHDA and CDR2 SQIVND (reference sequence). CDR3 in amino acids: CASSIGQFSNQPQHF. Here the CDR3 DNA reads TGTGCCAGTAGTATTGGGCAGTTTAGCAATCAGCCCCAGCATTTT.